Shown below are 9 T cell receptor beta chains from a single sample sequenced in a study of shared clonotypes between healthy human individuals. Using immunoSEQ multiplex PCR, the repertoire was profiled, and TCRdb retains in-frame clones only, with some absent. The table has 2 million to 2.5 million clones, roughly 90% seen once. The source material was naive CD4+ T cells from PBMCs. Subset specified: CD45RA+ positively selected. The receptors derive from a man aged 18 to 30 in good health. Some clones in this sample may be carry-over from other donors' samples.

V usage is TRBV5-8 and J usage is TRBJ2-1; TRBD2 is a possible D gene (6 bases). This CDR3 region has 14 residues. The V end was cut by 0 bases, the J end by 16 bases, with 20 bases between. Per germline, CDR1 SGHTS and CDR2 YDEGEE. The CDR3 DNA sequence: TGTGCCAGCAGCTTGGGGAGGGTTAGCGCGTCCTTTTTCTTC. Amino acid sequence: CASSLGRVSASFFF.

Notes on this clone: A clone one base away is much larger, so this may be a read error. Other DNA variants within this sample encode the same CDR3. The rearrangement links TRBV7-2 to TRBJ1-5; no definite D call. The germline CDR1 and CDR2 sequences are SGHTA and FQGNSA. The CDR3 is 13 amino acids. The V end was cut by 5 bases, the J end by 0 bases, with 5 bases between. CDR3 in DNA: TGTGCCAGCAGCCTGGATAGCAATCAGCCCCAGCATTTT. Translated, it gives CASSLDSNQPQHF.

Details on this clone: This CDR3 is also generated by other DNA sequences in the sample. J is TRBJ2-7 and V is TRBV13, with 10 bases lining up with TRBD2. Trimming at V came to 5 bases and at J to 3 bases, leaving 10 bases not matched to a gene. In germline, CDR1 is PRHDT, CDR2 FYEKMQ (reference sequence). This CDR3 is built from 16 residues. The CDR3 reads CASSPRQREGRYEQYF. CDR3 DNA: TGTGCCAGCAGCCCCCGACAGCGGGAGGGCCGCTACGAGCAGTACTTC.

This chain connects TRBV7-3 to TRBJ1-2, with D possibly TRBD1 on 5 matching bases. Germline CDR1 and CDR2: SGHTA and FQGTGA. CDR3 length: 15 residues. V was shortened by 4 bases and J by 2 bases, with 14 bases between the two germline ends. In DNA, the CDR3 is TGTGCCAGCAGCTCCCGTGGGGGGTCAAACTATGGCTACACCTTC. Translating it yields CASSSRGGSNYGYTF.

The chain uses TRBV10-3 and TRBJ1-2, with 9 positions matching TRBD1. Germline V gene sequence: CDR1 ENHRY, CDR2 SYGVKD. The CDR3 extends over 14 amino acids. With V trimmed by 9 bases and J by 0 bases, 5 bases remained unmatched. The CDR3 loop reads CAITRDRANYGYTF. The DNA of the CDR3 is TGTGCCATAACCCGGGACAGGGCTAACTATGGCTACACCTTC.

The chain joins TRBV28 to TRBJ1-1; D uncertain. Trimming stripped 8 bases from V and 7 bases from J, with 11 bases between. Germline loops: CDR1 MDHEN, CDR2 SYDVKM. There are 11 residues in the CDR3. The CDR3 DNA is TGTGCCAGCGGGCGTAGGAGTGAAGCTTTCTTT. It encodes CASGRRSEAFF.

The sample holds a few counts of this clone. The rearrangement joins TRBV11-2 to TRBJ1-1; D possibly corresponds to TRBD1 (5 bases). There are 14 residues in the CDR3. Trimming shortened V by 5 bases and J by 1 base, and 11 bases separated the two germline ends. The germline CDR1 and CDR2 sequences are SGHAT and FQNNGV. For the CDR3, the DNA is TGTGCCAGCAGCCCTCAGAGGGGGAACACTGAAGCTTTCTTT. It translates to CASSPQRGNTEAFF.

As to this clone: This specimen includes other DNA sequences encoding the same CDR3. The chain recombines TRBV11-2 with TRBJ1-2, with unresolved D. CDR1 and CDR2 (germline): SGHAT, FQNNGV. The CDR3 extends over 13 amino acids. Trimming left V 0 bases short and J 2 bases short, with 4 bases between. The CDR3 loop reads CASSLDRNYGYTF. In nucleotides, the CDR3 is TGTGCCAGCAGCTTAGATCGGAACTATGGCTACACCTTC.

A few counts support this clone. The rearrangement uses TRBV4-1 and TRBJ1-1; D is perhaps TRBD1 (5 bases). The germline V gene encodes CDR1 MGHRA and CDR2 YSYEKL. The CDR3 consists of 11 residues. V was clipped by 1 base and J by 10 bases, with 7 bases between them. CDR3 nucleotide sequence: TGCGCCAGCAGCCAAGGGGGGAGAGCTTTCTTT. Translating gives CASSQGGRAFF.